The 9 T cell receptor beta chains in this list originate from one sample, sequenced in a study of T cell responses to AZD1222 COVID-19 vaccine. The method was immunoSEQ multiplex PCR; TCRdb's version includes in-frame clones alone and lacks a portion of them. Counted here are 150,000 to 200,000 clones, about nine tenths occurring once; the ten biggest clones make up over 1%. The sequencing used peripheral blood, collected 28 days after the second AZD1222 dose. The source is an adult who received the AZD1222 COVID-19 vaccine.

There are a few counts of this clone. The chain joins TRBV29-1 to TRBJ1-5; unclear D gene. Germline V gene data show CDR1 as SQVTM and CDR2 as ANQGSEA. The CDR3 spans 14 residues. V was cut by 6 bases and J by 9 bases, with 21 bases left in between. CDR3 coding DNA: TGCAGCGTGCGTGACAAGGTTGGAGTTGGGCCCCAGCATTTT. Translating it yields CSVRDKVGVGPQHF. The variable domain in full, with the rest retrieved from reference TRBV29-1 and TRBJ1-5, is SAVISQKPSRDICQRGTSLTIQCQVDSQVTMMFWYRQQPGQSLTLIATANQGSEATYESGFVIDKFPISRPNLTFSTLTVSNMSPEDSSIYLCSVRDKVGVGPQHFGDGTRLSIL.

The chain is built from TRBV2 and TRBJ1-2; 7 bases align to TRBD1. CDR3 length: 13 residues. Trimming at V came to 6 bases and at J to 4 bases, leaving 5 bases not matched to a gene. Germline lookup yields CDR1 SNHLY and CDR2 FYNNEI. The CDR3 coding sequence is TGTGCCAGCAGAGGGACAGATCCCTATGGCTACACCTTC. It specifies CASRGTDPYGYTF.

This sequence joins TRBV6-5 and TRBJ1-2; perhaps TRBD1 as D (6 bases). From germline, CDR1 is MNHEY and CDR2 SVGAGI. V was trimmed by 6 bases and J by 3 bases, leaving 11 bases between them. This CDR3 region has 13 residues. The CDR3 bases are TGTGCCAGCAGATTGGACAGCTACTATGGCTACACCTTC. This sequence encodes CASRLDSYYGYTF.

This chain's CDR3 is CASSWGQGIYGYTF. The CDR3 DNA reads TGCGCCAGCAGCTGGGGACAGGGGATCTATGGCTACACCTTC. The V and J genes are TRBV5-1 and TRBJ1-2; 10 positions match TRBD1. The trim removed 3 bases at V and 4 bases at J, leaving 3 bases unmatched. Germline lookup yields CDR1 SGHRS and CDR2 YFSETQ. This CDR3 has 14 amino acids.

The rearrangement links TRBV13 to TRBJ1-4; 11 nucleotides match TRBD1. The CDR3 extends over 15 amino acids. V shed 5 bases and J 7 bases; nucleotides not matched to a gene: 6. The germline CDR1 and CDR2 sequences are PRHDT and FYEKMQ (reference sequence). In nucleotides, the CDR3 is TGTGCCAGCAGCGCCGGACAGGGGGCAGGTGAAAAACTGTTTTTT. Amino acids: CASSAGQGAGEKLFF.

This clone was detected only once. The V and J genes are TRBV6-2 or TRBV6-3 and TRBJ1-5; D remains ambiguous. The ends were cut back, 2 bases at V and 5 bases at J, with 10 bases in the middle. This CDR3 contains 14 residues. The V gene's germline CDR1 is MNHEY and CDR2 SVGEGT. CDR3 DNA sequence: TGTGCCAGCAGTTACACAAACAGAGATCAGCCCCAGCATTTT. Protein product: CASSYTNRDQPQHF.

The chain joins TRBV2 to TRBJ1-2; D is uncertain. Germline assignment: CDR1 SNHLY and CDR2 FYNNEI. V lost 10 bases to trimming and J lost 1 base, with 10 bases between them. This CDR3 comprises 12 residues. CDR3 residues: CATSLGNYGYTF. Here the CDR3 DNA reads TGTGCCACCTCCTTGGGTAACTATGGCTACACCTTC.

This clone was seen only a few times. CDR3 residues: CASSPGYEQYF. The CDR3 bases are TGTGCCAGCAGCCCGGGCTACGAGCAGTACTTC. The gene calls are TRBV5-8 and TRBJ2-7; D not resolved. Trimming pared 4 bases from V and 3 bases from J, leaving 5 bases between. Germline assignment: CDR1 SGHTS and CDR2 YDEGEE. The CDR3 length is 11 residues.

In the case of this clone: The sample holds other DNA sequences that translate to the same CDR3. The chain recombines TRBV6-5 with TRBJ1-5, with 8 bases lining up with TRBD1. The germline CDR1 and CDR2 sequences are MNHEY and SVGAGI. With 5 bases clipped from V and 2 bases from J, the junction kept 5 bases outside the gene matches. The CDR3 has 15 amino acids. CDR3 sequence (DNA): TGTGCCAGCAGTCCCGGGACAGGTGGCAATCAGCCCCAGCATTTT. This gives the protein CASSPGTGGNQPQHF.